This T cell receptor beta chain derives from a study of identical twins (dated by TCRdb to the mid-2010s). About the study as a whole: The study deep-sequenced TCR alpha and beta repertoires from monozygotic twins, unrelated adults of various ages and cord blood to test whether fetal clonotypes persist. To rule out contamination, the twin experiments were replicated at different times with different library preparation protocols.

To prepare the library, 5' RACE was applied. The instrument was an Illumina HiSeq 2000. Template switching added a universal primer binding site, and the final cDNA carried a unique molecular identifier that allowed TCR cDNA molecules to be counted accurately. Specific primers in the conserved constant-segment region were used to synthesize first-strand cDNA for TCR alpha and beta chains. To control for contamination, each cDNA library was double barcoded with a SMART-Mk sample barcode plus Illumina barcodes. Two successive PCR steps introduced TruSeq adapter sequences along with Illumina sample barcodes. Sequencing of the TCR alpha and beta cDNA libraries was done on the Illumina HiSeq platform using custom primers. On the authors' methods: MiGEC was used to process raw reads and extract unique molecular identifiers, and MiXCR was used to find CDR3 positions. For each individual, recombination models were inferred using an EM algorithm with the repgenHMM and IGoR tools. Shared clonotype analysis was performed with the tcR package in R, normalizing sharing by the product of cloneset sizes. To study raw recombination free of thymic and clonal selection effects, out-of-frame nonproductive sequences were analyzed. In-frame beta chains were kept once TCRdb had trimmed the public reads at Q25 with fastp and called clones with MiXCR. CDR3 protein duplicates are merged, each entry listing the most common genes and DNA. TCRdb's processing, not the study's, gives the V and J calls here. The sample yields 200,000 to 250,000 distinct CDR3 sequences; roughly a tenth were counted once. The top ten hold 10% of the sample.

The CDR3 has 13 amino acids, counting the end cysteine and phenylalanine. The only DNA kept is the CDR3, 39 bases in frame from the first base. Trimming accounts for 6 bases at V and 4 bases at J, while the number of junction bases matched to no gene is 4. All donors were healthy Caucasians. Miltenyi CD45RO+ enrichment and human naive T-cell isolation kits were used to isolate memory (CD45RO+) and naive T cells from PBMC. In the case of this clonotype: Its antigen target is currently unknown. No clone much larger than this one lies a single base away; base qualities are absent.

Overall study outcomes, separate from this receptor: Abundant cord blood beta clonotypes carried fewer insertions; young adult naive repertoires showed a weaker similar trend, while memory repertoires showed none. In monozygotic twins, recombination models systematically underestimated out-of-frame TCR alpha sharing, but the models matched the sharing seen between unrelated individuals. Invariant T cells such as MAIT and iNKT could partly confound zero-insertion analyses, though diverse VJ usage argued against this for most clonotypes. Out-of-frame TCR alpha sequences shared between twins showed an excess of low generation-probability sequences compared with coincidental sharing between unrelated individuals. Because the same donors could not be followed over many years, the conclusions depended on cross-sectional statistical analysis. The excess sharing between twins in beta out-of-frame sequences was weaker because fewer shared sequences reduced the signal-to-noise ratio.

Sequenced material: memory T cells sorted from blood. The sample's cell subset or site, from its label and the paper: CD45RO+ enriched T cells. The TCR sequence derives from a man between 45 and 60 years old in good health. This receptor chain uses TRBV12-3 or TRBV12-4 and TRBJ2-3; 7 bases in between match TRBD2. The nucleotide sequence is given as TGTGCCAGCAGGAAGCGGGGAGCAGATACGCAGTATTTT. Its protein reads: CASRKRGADTQYF.